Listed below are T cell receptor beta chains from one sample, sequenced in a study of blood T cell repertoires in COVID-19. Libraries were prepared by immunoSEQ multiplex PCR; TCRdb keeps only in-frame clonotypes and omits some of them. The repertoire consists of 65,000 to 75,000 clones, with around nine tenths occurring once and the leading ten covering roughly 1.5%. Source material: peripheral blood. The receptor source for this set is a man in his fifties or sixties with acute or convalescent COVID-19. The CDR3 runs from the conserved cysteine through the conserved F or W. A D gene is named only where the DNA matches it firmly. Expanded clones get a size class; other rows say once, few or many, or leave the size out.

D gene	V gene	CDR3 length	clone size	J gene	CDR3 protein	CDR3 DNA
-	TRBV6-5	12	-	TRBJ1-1	CASSSHGTEAFF	TGTGCCAGCAGTTCACACGGGACTGAAGCTTTCTTT
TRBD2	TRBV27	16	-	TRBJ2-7	CASSSGLAGGVHEQYF	TGTGCCAGCAGTTCTGGGCTAGCGGGAGGTGTCCACGAGCAGTACTTC
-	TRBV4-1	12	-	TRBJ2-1	CASSPPLGSQFF	TGCGCCAGCAGCCCACCGTTAGGGAGCCAGTTCTTC
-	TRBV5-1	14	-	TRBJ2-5	CASSSQGPQETQYF	TGCGCCAGCAGCTCCCAGGGGCCTCAAGAGACCCAGTACTTC
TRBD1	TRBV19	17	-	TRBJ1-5	CASTGDRGTYSNQPQHF	TGTGCCAGTACCGGGGACAGGGGAACGTATAGCAATCAGCCCCAGCATTTT
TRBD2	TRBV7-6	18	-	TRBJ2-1	CASSLGLAGTAFYNEQFF	TGTGCCAGCAGCTTAGGGCTAGCGGGCACTGCGTTCTACAATGAGCAGTTCTTC
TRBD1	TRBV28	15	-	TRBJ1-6	CASSLTRDRGSPLHF	TGTGCCAGCAGTCTCACCCGGGACAGGGGCTCACCCCTCCACTTT
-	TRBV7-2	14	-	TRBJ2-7	CASSLGGPNYEQYF	TGTGCCAGCAGCTTAGGGGGCCCTAACTACGAGCAGTACTTC
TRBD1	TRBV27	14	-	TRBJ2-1	CASRGQGFYNEQFF	TGTGCCAGCAGGGGACAGGGATTTTACAATGAGCAGTTCTTC
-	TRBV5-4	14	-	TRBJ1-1	CASSLQGLGTEAFF	TGTGCCAGCAGCTTGCAGGGCCTGGGGACTGAAGCTTTCTTT
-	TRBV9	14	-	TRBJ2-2	CASSVAPNTGELFF	TGTGCCAGCAGCGTAGCCCCTAACACCGGGGAGCTGTTTTTT
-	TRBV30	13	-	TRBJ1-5	CAWSEQQNQPQHF	TGTGCCTGGAGTGAACAGCAAAATCAGCCCCAGCATTTT
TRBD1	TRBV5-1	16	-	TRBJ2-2	CASSPRRQGSAGELFF	TGCGCCAGCAGCCCCCGCCGACAGGGTAGTGCCGGGGAGCTGTTTTTT
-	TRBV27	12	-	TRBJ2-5	CASRPNQETQYF	TGTGCCAGCAGACCTAATCAAGAGACCCAGTACTTC
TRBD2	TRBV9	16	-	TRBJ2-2	CASSSEAGAFTGELFF	TGTGCCAGCAGCTCCGAAGCGGGGGCCTTCACCGGGGAGCTGTTTTTT
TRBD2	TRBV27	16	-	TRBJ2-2	CASCWGAGGRTGELFF	TGTGCCAGCTGTTGGGGGGCGGGGGGGCGCACCGGGGAGCTGTTTTTT
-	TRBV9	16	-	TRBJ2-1	CASSVGGASSYNEQFF	TGTGCCAGCAGCGTAGGGGGCGCCAGCTCCTACAATGAGCAGTTCTTC
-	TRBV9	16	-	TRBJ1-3	CASSVFDRSSGNTIYF	TGTGCCAGCAGCGTCTTTGACAGGAGCTCTGGAAACACCATATATTTT
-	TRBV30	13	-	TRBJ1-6	CAWSVQDFSPLHF	TGTGCCTGGAGTGTACAGGATTTTTCACCCCTCCACTTT
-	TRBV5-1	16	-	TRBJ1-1	CASSLPQGSGNTEAFF	TGCGCCAGCAGCTTGCCTCAGGGCTCGGGGAACACTGAAGCTTTCTTT
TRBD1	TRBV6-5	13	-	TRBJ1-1	CASGRQGNTEAFF	TGTGCCAGCGGGAGACAGGGAAACACTGAAGCTTTCTTT
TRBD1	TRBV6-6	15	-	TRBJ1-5	CASSDRDRGGQPQHF	TGTGCCAGCAGTGACCGGGACAGGGGAGGACAGCCCCAGCATTTT
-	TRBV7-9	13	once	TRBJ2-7	CASNALATYEQYF	TGTGCCAGCAACGCCCTAGCTACCTACGAGCAGTACTTC
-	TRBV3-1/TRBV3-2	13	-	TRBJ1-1	CASSQEGGTEAFF	TGTGCCAGCAGCCAAGAGGGGGGTACTGAAGCTTTCTTT
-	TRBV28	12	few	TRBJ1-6	CASRDSGSPLHF	TGTGCCAGCAGGGACAGCGGCTCACCCCTCCACTTT